This TCR beta chain was obtained from a study of shared clonotypes between healthy human individuals (dated by TCRdb to 2020 to 2022). Background for the entire study: Three men and a couple of women, aged 18 to 49 years, made up the cohort. For each donor, CD4 naive and CD4 memory were each run on three plates, CD8 naive on two plates, and CD8 memory on one plate. Blood TCR repertoires of five healthy adults were deeply sequenced to estimate repertoire size and the extent of clonotype sharing between individuals. To increase sequencing depth and limit assay-specific biases, TCR repertoire library preparation and sequencing were carried out by different laboratories using diverse techniques. Per donor, leukapheresis produced somewhere between about 0.94 and 9 billion PBMCs.

As to this clone: Its antigen remains unidentified. The input lacks base qualities; no much larger clone sits a single base away.

Study-wide conclusions, independent of this receptor: Roughly 5.2% of naive CD4, around 4% of naive CD8, 2% to 2.5% of memory CD4, and 0.4% of memory CD8 clonotypes were shared across several donors. The genetic and exposure-history diversity represented was limited by the small number of donors. Rarefaction of sorted-subset datasets indicated incomplete sequencing despite the large sequencing depth. Sampling was restricted to blood, and TCR repertoires in tissues likely differ from the TCR repertoires found in blood. Larger estimated clonotype richness was generally found for naive subsets than for memory subsets. Higher generation probabilities were observed for clonotypes shared by all four sorted-subset donors than for non-shared clonotypes. Pairwise subsampling indicated that sequencing depth was expected to affect the degree of clonotype sharing among donors.

TCR CDR3 regions were amplified from genomic DNA by multiplex PCR using the deep immunoSEQ assay. For each cell subset, the extracted genomic DNA was distributed evenly across all wells of several immunoSEQ 96-well plates, and each plate served as one replicate. For sorted subsets, each replicate PCR was loaded with around 220 ng genomic DNA, equivalent to 32,000 or so T cell genomes. Purified libraries were measured with a Qubit 3.0 fluorometer, size-checked on a Bioanalyzer 2100, and measured again with the KAPA Library Quantification kit. Every immunoSEQ 96-well plate was sequenced on a separate single-read 150-cycle Illumina NextSeq 550 flow cell. The authors' pipeline ran thus. The immunoSEQ output contained only junctional sequences without quality scores, so filtering could not match that applied to full-length reads. To assign V/J genes and CDR3, sequences were annotated using PyIR, a Python wrapper for IgBLAST v1.9, with IMGT germline references. Any read was removed if the V/J assignment was weak (E-value above 1e-6), the CDR3 was missing, or the read contained stop codons, out-of-frame junctions, or ambiguous translated residues. V3J clonotypes were defined as sequences sharing the same inferred V gene, J gene, and CDR3 amino acid sequence. The percentage overlap between two repertoires was calculated by dividing the number of shared unique clonotypes by the size of the smaller repertoire. Repertoire richness was assessed with RTK rarefaction, the Chao1 estimator, and Recon v2.1 estimates of unobserved clonotypes. Generation probabilities were computed with OLGA for all TCRbeta clonotypes obtained by the gDNA method from four donors. The table was pulled from immuneACCESS by TCRdb, which kept in-frame rearrangements only. Such tables lose some clones; where checked, under half of the loss comes from unresolved V genes, and the rest has no known cause. V, J and clone size are taken as reported in that table, and D and trimming were inferred from the DNA itself. A total of about 2.3 million clones appear in this sample, more than 80% of them only once. Around 0.4% of the sample lies in the top ten.

The donors were healthy, HIV-negative adults who had no recently reported acute infections or vaccinations. Only Caucasian adults living in Nashville, Tennessee, USA were represented among the donors. CD4+ T cells were enriched by magnetic negative selection; naive cells were then positively selected on CD45RA, and the negative fraction formed the memory subset. Blood was collected by leukapheresis, and PBMCs were isolated by Ficoll-Histopaque density gradient centrifugation and then cryopreserved in liquid nitrogen vapor phase. Analytical flow cytometry was used to check the purity and quantity of each magnetically sorted T cell population. From each sorted fraction, genomic DNA was isolated and quantified by UV absorbance on a Nanodrop 2000c. Sequences GTSNPN (CDR1) and SVGIG (CDR2) are obtained from the germline V gene (reference sequence). Including the terminal cysteine and phenylalanine, the CDR3 comprises 12 residues. The only DNA kept is the CDR3, 36 bases in frame from the first base. Cut back by 5 bases and 3 bases, the V and J ends lie 10 bases apart.

What was sequenced was naive CD4+ T cells from PBMCs. The cell subset or site label on this specimen signifies: CD45RA+ positively selected. The receptor was derived from a man aged 18-30 years in good health. Some clones in this sample may be carry-over from other donors' samples. Recombination joined TRBV30 with TRBJ2-5, with the D gene uncertain. The DNA reads as follows: TGTGCCTGGGCCGGAGTGGAAGAGACCCAGTACTTC. Its translation reads: CAWAGVEETQYF.